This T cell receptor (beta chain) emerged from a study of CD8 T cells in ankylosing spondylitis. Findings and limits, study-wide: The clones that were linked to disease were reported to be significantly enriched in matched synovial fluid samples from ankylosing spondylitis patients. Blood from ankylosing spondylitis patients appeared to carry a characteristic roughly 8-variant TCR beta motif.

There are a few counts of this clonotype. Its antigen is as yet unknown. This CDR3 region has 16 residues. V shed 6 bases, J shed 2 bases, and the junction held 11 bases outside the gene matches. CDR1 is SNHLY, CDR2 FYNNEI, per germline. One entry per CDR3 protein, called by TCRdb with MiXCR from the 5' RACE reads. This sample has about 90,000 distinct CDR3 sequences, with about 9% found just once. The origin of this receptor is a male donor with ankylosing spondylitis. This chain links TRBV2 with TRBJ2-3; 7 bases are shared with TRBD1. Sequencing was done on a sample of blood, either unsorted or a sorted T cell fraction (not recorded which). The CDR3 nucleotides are TGTGCCAGCAGCGAACTCGGACAGGTCCCCACAGATACGCAGTATTTT. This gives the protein CASSELGQVPTDTQYF.